The rows below give T cell receptor beta chains drawn from one sample of a study of cytomegalovirus exposure and HLA in healthy donors. Data came from immunoSEQ multiplex PCR; TCRdb stores just in-frame clones and leaves some out. This table holds about 150,000 clones, approximately 80% found once. Sequenced sample: PBMCs. The source is a woman aged 40-49 years in good health and CMV-seropositive. Both conserved end residues are part of each CDR3. D genes are given only for firm matches. Clone size is stated in some rows and not others, as once, few, many or a class when expanded.

J	size	V	D	DNA	CDR3
TRBJ2-3	NA	TRBV18	TRBD2	TGTGCCAGCTCGGCGGGGGGCACAGATACGCAGTATTTT	CASSAGGTDTQYF
TRBJ2-5	NA	TRBV6-1	TRBD2	TGTGCCAGCAGTCAACGGACTAGCGGCTCGCCCCAGTACTTC	CASSQRTSGSPQYF
TRBJ1-1	NA	TRBV19	NA	TGTGCCAGTAGTATGGGTCCGGGATTGGGCTCGAACACTGAAGCTTTCTTT	CASSMGPGLGSNTEAFF
TRBJ2-7	NA	TRBV10-1	NA	TGCGCCAGCAGCCTGGGGGGGCAGAACGAGCAGTACTTC	CASSLGGQNEQYF
TRBJ1-1	NA	TRBV6-1	NA	TGTGCCAGCAGTGAATCCCCGCGATCCGCTGAAGCTTTCTTT	CASSESPRSAEAFF
TRBJ2-5	NA	TRBV4-3	NA	TGCGCCAGCAGCCAAGAGATGGGCCCGAGGGCAGAGACCCAGTACTTC	CASSQEMGPRAETQYF
TRBJ1-5	once	TRBV7-2	TRBD1	TGTGCCAGCAGATTGACAGGGGATCAGCCCCAGCATTTT	CASRLTGDQPQHF
TRBJ1-6	NA	TRBV30	TRBD1	TGTGCCGGGACAGGCCGTAGCTCCTATAATTCACCCCTCCACTTT	CAGTGRSSYNSPLHF
TRBJ2-1	NA	TRBV7-2	NA	TGTGCCAGCAGCCGGGACTCGAGCTCCTACAATGAGCAGTTCTTC	CASSRDSSSYNEQFF
TRBJ1-1	few	TRBV5-1	NA	TGCGCCAGCAGCTTGGCCGGGGGGATGCAACCAGTGGCTGAAGCTTTCTTT	CASSLAGGMQPVAEAFF
TRBJ1-4	NA	TRBV7-9	NA	TGTTCCAGCAGCTTAACGGGTCCTAGTCTCAATGAAAAACTGTTTTTT	CSSSLTGPSLNEKLFF
TRBJ2-7	NA	TRBV27	NA	TGTGCCAGCAGTTTAGTGGCCTCTTACGAGCAGTACTTC	CASSLVASYEQYF
TRBJ2-3	NA	TRBV5-1	NA	TGCGCCAGCAGCTCCGGACTGTACACAGATACGCAGTATTTT	CASSSGLYTDTQYF
TRBJ1-1	few	TRBV29-1	NA	TGCAGCGTCAAGAACACTGAAGCTTTCTTT	CSVKNTEAFF
TRBJ2-7	NA	TRBV28	NA	TGTGCCAGCACCACCGCACAGCACGAGCAGTACTTC	CASTTAQHEQYF
TRBJ2-7	NA	TRBV19	NA	TGTGCCAGTAGTATGGGTCGACTCAGCTCCTACGAGCAGTACTTC	CASSMGRLSSYEQYF
TRBJ1-2	few	TRBV5-1	TRBD1	TGCGCCAGCAGCCCGGACAGGGGATCCTATGGCTACACCTTC	CASSPDRGSYGYTF
TRBJ2-7	NA	TRBV10-1	NA	TGCGCCAGCAGTGAGTCGATGGAGGGGCCCCAGCAGTACTTC	CASSESMEGPQQYF
TRBJ2-7	NA	TRBV5-8	NA	TGTGCCAGCAGCTATGCCGACACAAGCTCCTACGAGCAGTACTTC	CASSYADTSSYEQYF
TRBJ2-1	few	TRBV30	TRBD2	TGTGCCTGGACCCCGGGGGGAGCGGTTCCGAACAATGAGCAGTTCTTC	CAWTPGGAVPNNEQFF
TRBJ1-1	NA	TRBV29-1	TRBD1	TGCAGCGTTAGACGACAGGGATCCGCTGAAGCTTTCTTT	CSVRRQGSAEAFF
TRBJ2-3	NA	TRBV5-1	NA	TGCGCCAGCAGCTGGGCGGGGGCGGGAGATACGCAGTATTTT	CASSWAGAGDTQYF
TRBJ2-3	NA	TRBV30	TRBD1	TGTGCCTGGAGCGAAAGGACAGGGGCTAGCACAGATACGCAGTATTTT	CAWSERTGASTDTQYF
TRBJ1-6	few	TRBV6-5	NA	TGTGCCAGCAGTTACCAGATGGTTTATAATTCACCCCTCCACTTT	CASSYQMVYNSPLHF
TRBJ1-5	NA	TRBV18	NA	TGTGCCAGCTCACTTGGGGCCGGGGGGCCCCAGCATTTT	CASSLGAGGPQHF
TRBJ1-1	NA	TRBV10-3	TRBD1	TGTGCCATCGGACCGGGACAGAGCGAAGCTTTCTTT	CAIGPGQSEAFF
TRBJ2-5	NA	TRBV28	TRBD2	TGTGCCAGCAGTTTTATTGGAAGCCTAGCGGGCTGGGCTGAGACCCAGTACTTC	CASSFIGSLAGWAETQYF
TRBJ2-3	NA	TRBV2	TRBD1	TGTGCCAGCAGGGCCTGGACAGGGAGCACAGATACGCAGTATTTT	CASRAWTGSTDTQYF
TRBJ2-1	NA	TRBV27	NA	TGTGCCAGCAGTCGAAGGTCTCTAGGTACGAATGAGCAGTTCTTC	CASSRRSLGTNEQFF
TRBJ2-7	NA	TRBV5-8	TRBD2	TGTGCCAGCCCCACCTTAGCGGGGTTCTACGAGCAGTACTTC	CASPTLAGFYEQYF
TRBJ1-1	NA	TRBV29-1	NA	TGCAGCGTTGTTTCTAATCCAGGGGTCGCGAACACTGAAGCTTTCTTT	CSVVSNPGVANTEAFF
TRBJ2-7	NA	TRBV28	TRBD1	TGTGCCAGCTGTCGATGGACAGGGGCCTACGAGCAGTACTTC	CASCRWTGAYEQYF
TRBJ2-3	NA	TRBV4-2	TRBD2	TGTGCCAGCAGCCAAGCCGGGTTAGCGGGGGGGCCTGGGGATACGCAGTATTTT	CASSQAGLAGGPGDTQYF
TRBJ1-5	few	TRBV7-8	NA	TGTGCCAGCAGCCTAAGCGGGATGAGCAATCAGCCCCAGCATTTT	CASSLSGMSNQPQHF
TRBJ1-5	NA	TRBV30	NA	TGTGCCTGGAGTGTCATGGGGCTACAGCCCCAGCATTTT	CAWSVMGLQPQHF
TRBJ1-1	NA	TRBV5-1	NA	TGCGCCAGCAGCCTCACACAGGGACATTACACTGAAGCTTTCTTT	CASSLTQGHYTEAFF
TRBJ2-4	once	TRBV2	NA	TGTGCCAGCAGTGAAGAGAGTAGTAACAGTCAGTACTTC	CASSEESSNSQYF
TRBJ2-7	NA	TRBV6-5	NA	TGTGCCAGCAGTCAATTTAGCTCCTACGAGCAGTACTTC	CASSQFSSYEQYF
TRBJ1-2	NA	TRBV6-5	TRBD1	TGTGCCACCAAGGGGGCAGGGAACTATGGCTACACCTTC	CATKGAGNYGYTF
TRBJ1-2	NA	TRBV27	NA	TGTGCCAGCAGTTTATCGGGGCAGAGAAACTATGGCTACACCTTC	CASSLSGQRNYGYTF